The 2 T cell receptor beta chains given below trace back to one sample, sequenced in a study of T cells in Graves' hyperthyroidism and ophthalmopathy (dated by TCRdb to about 2019). To prepare the library, multiplex PCR was applied. Sequencing instrument: Illumina HiSeq 2000. Amplification of TCR beta CDR3 regions was carried out from RNA transcripts. The first round of RT-PCR for the TCR CDR3 was performed with the HTBI primer set and the Qiagen OneStep RT-PCR kit. The public reads were run again by TCRdb, first through fastp at Q25 and then through MiXCR, and only productive beta chains were kept. For every CDR3 protein sequence, its rows merge into one entry that carries the most common genes and DNA. The sample table records roughly 240,000 distinct CDR3 sequences; about a sixth of these occur just once. The ten most abundant clones make up around 30% of the sample. What was sequenced was blood. All receptors come from a woman younger than 30 with Graves' ophthalmopathy.

This clonotype was detected ten times or more. In DNA, the CDR3 is TGTGCCAGCAGTTACCGGGGGTTAAGCACAGATACGCAGTATTTT. Protein product: CASSYRGLSTDTQYF. The J gene is TRBJ2-3, the V gene TRBV6-5; D is perhaps TRBD2 (6 bases). V shed 2 bases and J shed 0 bases, with 9 bases lying between them. The CDR3 consists of 15 residues. The germline CDR1 and CDR2 sequences are MNHEY and SVGAGI.

This clonotype was recorded at least ten times. The chain recombines TRBV4-1 with TRBJ2-1; D is unclear. The CDR3 contains 12 residues. Trimming took off 0 bases at V and 8 bases at J, with 5 bases between the two ends. Germline lookup yields CDR1 MGHRA and CDR2 YSYEKL. CDR3 amino acids: CASSQDGDEQFF. The DNA for the CDR3 is TGCGCCAGCAGCCAAGACGGAGATGAGCAGTTCTTC.